The T cell receptor beta chain under discussion was sequenced for a study of cytomegalovirus exposure and HLA in healthy donors. Trimming removed 6 bases at V and 5 bases at J, with 16 bases between. The CDR3 totals 14 residues. Germline CDR1 reads ENHRY; CDR2 reads SYGVKD. PCR primers comprised 60 Vbeta and 13 Jbeta primers. Sequencing used immunoSEQ multiplex PCR; TCRdb keeps in-frame clones, though not all of them. The table includes around 100,000 clones, 70% detected once. Notes on the study in general: In a later analysis, TCR beta V- and J-gene trimming was associated with a missense DCLRE1C variant.

In regard to this clone: Its specificity is unknown.

Specimen: PBMCs. This rearrangement joins TRBV10-3 to TRBJ2-5, with unresolved D. This receptor was taken from a young man in good health and CMV-seropositive. Here the CDR3 reads CAISGHRSKETQYF. DNA of the CDR3: TGTGCCATCAGCGGTCACCGGTCCAAGGAGACCCAGTACTTC.